The sequence of this TCR beta chain was determined in a study of blood T cell repertoires in COVID-19. This clone was observed a single time. Enrolled through a virtual design, the participants were between about 18 and 89 years of age and came from approximately 25 US areas. Germline values: CDR1 SGHRS, CDR2 YFSETQ. This CDR3 has 17 residues. Trimming cost V 4 bases and J 2 bases, with 18 bases left between them. In the original workflow: Reference gene primer amplification yielded estimated nucleated cell counts. The assay was immunoSEQ multiplex PCR, and TCRdb's table has in-frame clones only and misses some. From that table come the V and J calls and clone size; the DNA was used to work out D and trimming. The table records 250,000 to 300,000 clones, around 90% of them present only once.

The sequence came from a woman aged 40 to 49 who had recovered from COVID-19. Sequenced material: PBMCs or T cells enriched from blood (not recorded which). V is TRBV5-1 and J is TRBJ2-2, with D maybe TRBD2 (7 bases). The chain's CDR3 is CASSPLGRGSNTGELFF. Here the CDR3 DNA reads TGCGCCAGCAGCCCCCTGGGGAGGGGGAGTAACACCGGGGAGCTGTTTTTT.